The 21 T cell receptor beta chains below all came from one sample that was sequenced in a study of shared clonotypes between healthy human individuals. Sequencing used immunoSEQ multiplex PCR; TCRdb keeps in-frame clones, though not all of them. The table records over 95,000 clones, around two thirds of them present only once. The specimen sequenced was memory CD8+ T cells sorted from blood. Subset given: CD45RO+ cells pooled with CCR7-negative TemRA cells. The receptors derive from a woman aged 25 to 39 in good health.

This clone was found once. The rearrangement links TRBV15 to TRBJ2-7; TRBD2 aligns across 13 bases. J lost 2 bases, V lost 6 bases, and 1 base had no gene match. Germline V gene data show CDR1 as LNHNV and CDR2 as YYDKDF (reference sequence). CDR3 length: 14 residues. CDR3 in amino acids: CATRGTSGTYEQYF. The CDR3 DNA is TGTGCCACCAGAGGGACTAGCGGGACCTACGAGCAGTACTTC.

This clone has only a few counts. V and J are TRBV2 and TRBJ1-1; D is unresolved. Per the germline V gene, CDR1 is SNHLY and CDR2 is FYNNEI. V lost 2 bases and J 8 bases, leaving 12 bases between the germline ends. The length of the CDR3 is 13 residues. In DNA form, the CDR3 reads TGTGCCAGCAGTGAAACAGACCGGGCGGAAGCTTTCTTT. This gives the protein CASSETDRAEAFF.

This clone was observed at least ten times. CDR3 sequence reads: CASSQGQGSGANVLTF. In DNA form, the CDR3 reads TGCGCCAGCAGCCAAGGGCAGGGGTCTGGGGCCAACGTCCTGACTTTC. The V call is TRBV4-1, the J call TRBJ2-6; possibly TRBD1 for D (6 bases). Germline loops: CDR1 MGHRA, CDR2 YSYEKL. This CDR3 region has 16 residues. V shed 1 base and J shed 1 base, with 8 bases lying between them.

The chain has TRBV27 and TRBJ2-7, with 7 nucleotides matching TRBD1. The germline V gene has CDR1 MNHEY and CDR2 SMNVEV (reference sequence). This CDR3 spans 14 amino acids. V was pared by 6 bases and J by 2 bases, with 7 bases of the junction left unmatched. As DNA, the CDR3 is TGTGCCAGCAGCCTGGGACAGTCGACCTACGAGCAGTACTTC. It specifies CASSLGQSTYEQYF.

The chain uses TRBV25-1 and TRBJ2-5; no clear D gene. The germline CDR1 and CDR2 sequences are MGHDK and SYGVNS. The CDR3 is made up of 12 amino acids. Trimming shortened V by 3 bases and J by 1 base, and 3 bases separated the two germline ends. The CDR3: CASSEGQETQYF. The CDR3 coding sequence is TGTGCCAGCAGTGAGGGCCAAGAGACCCAGTACTTC.

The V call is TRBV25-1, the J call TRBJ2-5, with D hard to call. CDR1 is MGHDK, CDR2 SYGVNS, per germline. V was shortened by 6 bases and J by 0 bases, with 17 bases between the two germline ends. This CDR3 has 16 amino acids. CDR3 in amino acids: CASSIPSRGNQETQYF. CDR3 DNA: TGTGCCAGCAGCATTCCCTCCCGTGGCAACCAAGAGACCCAGTACTTC. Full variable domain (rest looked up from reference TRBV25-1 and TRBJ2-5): EADIYQTPRYLVIGTGKKITLECSQTMGHDKMYWYQQDPGMELHLIHYSYGVNSTEKGDLSSESTVSRIRTEHFPLTLESARPSHTSQYLCASSIPSRGNQETQYFGPGTRLLVL.

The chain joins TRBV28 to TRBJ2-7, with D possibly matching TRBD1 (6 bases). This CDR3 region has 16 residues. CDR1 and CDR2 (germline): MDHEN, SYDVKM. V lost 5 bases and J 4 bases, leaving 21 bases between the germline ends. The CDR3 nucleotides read TGTGCCAGCAGTCGCGTGGGGGCAGGGGTGTGGTACGAGCAGTACTTC. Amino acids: CASSRVGAGVWYEQYF.

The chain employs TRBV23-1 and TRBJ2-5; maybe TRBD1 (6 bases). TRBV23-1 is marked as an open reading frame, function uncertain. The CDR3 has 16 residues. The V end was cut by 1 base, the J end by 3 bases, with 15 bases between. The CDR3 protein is CASSQYPGVGEETQYF. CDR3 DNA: TGCGCCAGCAGTCAATATCCAGGGGTAGGGGAAGAGACCCAGTACTTC.

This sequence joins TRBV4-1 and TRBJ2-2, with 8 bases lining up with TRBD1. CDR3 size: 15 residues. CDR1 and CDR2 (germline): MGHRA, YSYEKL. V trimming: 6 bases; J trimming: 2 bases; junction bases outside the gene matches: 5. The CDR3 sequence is CASRSRGPNTGELFF. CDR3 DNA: TGCGCCAGCAGATCCAGGGGGCCCAACACCGGGGAGCTGTTTTTT.

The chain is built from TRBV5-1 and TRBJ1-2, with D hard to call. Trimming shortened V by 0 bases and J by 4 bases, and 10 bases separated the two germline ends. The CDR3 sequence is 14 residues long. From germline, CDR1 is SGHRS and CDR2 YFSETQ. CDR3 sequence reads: CASSLELLGYGYTF. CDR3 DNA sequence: TGCGCCAGCAGCTTGGAGCTGTTGGGCTATGGCTACACCTTC.

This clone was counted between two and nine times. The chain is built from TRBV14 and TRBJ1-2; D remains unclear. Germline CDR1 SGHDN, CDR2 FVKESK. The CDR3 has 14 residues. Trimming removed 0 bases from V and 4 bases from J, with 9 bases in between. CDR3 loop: CASSQDGVSYGYTF. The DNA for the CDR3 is TGTGCCAGCAGCCAAGACGGGGTGTCCTATGGCTACACCTTC.

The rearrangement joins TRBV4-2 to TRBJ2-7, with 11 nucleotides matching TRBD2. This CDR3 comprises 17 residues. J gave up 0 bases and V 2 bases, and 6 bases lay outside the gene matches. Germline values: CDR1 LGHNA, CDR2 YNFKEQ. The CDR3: CASSQTTSGESSYEQYF. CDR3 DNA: TGTGCCAGCAGCCAAACGACTAGCGGGGAAAGCTCCTACGAGCAGTACTTC.

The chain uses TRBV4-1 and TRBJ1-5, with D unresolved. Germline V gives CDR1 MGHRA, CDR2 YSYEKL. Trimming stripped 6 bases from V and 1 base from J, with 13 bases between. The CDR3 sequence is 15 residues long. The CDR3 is CASSPDIWSNQPQHF. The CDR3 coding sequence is TGCGCCAGCAGTCCCGACATTTGGAGCAATCAGCCCCAGCATTTT.

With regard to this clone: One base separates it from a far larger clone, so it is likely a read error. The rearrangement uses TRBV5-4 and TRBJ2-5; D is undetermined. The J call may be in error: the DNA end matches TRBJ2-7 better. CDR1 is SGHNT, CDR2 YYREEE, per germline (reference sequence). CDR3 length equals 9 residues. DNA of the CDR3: TGTGCCAGCAGCTACGAGCAGTACTTC. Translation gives CASSYEQYF.

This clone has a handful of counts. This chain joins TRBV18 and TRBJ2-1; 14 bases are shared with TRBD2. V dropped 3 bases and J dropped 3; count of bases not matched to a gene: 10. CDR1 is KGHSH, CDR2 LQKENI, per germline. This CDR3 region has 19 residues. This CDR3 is CASSPIKGTSGRFYNEQFF. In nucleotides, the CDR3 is TGTGCCAGCTCACCGATCAAAGGGACTAGCGGGAGATTCTACAATGAGCAGTTCTTC.

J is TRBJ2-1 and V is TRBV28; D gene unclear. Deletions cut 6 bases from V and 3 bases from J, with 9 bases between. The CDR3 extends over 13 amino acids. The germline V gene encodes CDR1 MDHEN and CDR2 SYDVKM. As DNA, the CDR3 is TGTGCCAGCAGCCCAAATAACTACAATGAGCAGTTCTTC. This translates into CASSPNNYNEQFF.

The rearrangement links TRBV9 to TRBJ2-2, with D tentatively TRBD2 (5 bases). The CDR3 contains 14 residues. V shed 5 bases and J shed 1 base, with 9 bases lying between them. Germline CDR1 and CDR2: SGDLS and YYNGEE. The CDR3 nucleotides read TGTGCCAGCAGAGAGCGGAAGAACACCGGGGAGCTGTTTTTT. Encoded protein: CASRERKNTGELFF.

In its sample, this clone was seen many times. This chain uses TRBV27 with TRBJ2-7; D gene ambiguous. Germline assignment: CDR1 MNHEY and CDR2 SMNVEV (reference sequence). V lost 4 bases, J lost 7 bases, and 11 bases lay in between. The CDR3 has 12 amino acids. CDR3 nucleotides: TGTGCCAGCAGTTCCCTAAGACTGGAGCAGTACTTC. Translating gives CASSSLRLEQYF.

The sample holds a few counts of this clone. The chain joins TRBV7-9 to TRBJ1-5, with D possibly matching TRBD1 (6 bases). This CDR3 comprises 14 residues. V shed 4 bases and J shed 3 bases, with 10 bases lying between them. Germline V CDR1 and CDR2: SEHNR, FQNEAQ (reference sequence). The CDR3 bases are TGTGCCAGCAGCTCGGGACACTTCAATCAGCCCCAGCATTTT. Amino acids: CASSSGHFNQPQHF.

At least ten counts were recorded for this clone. The CDR3 loop reads CASSLSPSPLNEQFF. The CDR3, as DNA: TGTGCCAGCAGCTTAAGCCCTAGCCCCCTCAATGAGCAGTTCTTC. This chain links TRBV11-2 with TRBJ2-1; tentative D call: TRBD2 (5 bases). With 2 bases removed from V and 6 bases from J, the gap between germline ends came to 14 bases. Germline lookup yields CDR1 SGHAT and CDR2 FQNNGV. The CDR3 has 15 amino acids.

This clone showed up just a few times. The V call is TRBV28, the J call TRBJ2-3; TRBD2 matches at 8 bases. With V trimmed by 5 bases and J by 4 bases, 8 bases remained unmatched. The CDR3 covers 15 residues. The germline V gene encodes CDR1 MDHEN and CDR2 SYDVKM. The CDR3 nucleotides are TGTGCCAGCAGTCCTACGGGAGGGCGCCCAGATACGCAGTATTTT. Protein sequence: CASSPTGGRPDTQYF.